This TCR beta chain was captured in a study of shared clonotypes between healthy human individuals. Clones were read by immunoSEQ multiplex PCR, and TCRdb kept only the in-frame ones, dropping some. This table holds some 2.1 million clones, approximately 94% found once. CD8 cells classed as naive were CD45RO-negative and positively selected for CCR7, excluding terminally differentiated effector memory CD45RA+ cells. The sample holds one count of this clone. Other DNA sequences of this sample code for an identical CDR3. This CDR3 is 13 amino acids long. Germline CDR1 reads SGHDT; CDR2 reads YYEEEE. Losses at the gene ends were 0 bases for V and 5 bases for J; bases not matched to a gene: 2.

This receptor was identified in a man younger than 35 in good health. The genes are TRBV5-6 and TRBJ2-7; TRBD2 agrees at 7 bases. The sequencing input was naive CD8+ T cells sorted from blood. The CDR3 nucleotides read TGTGCCAGCAGCTTGGGCGGGAGTAACGAGCAGTACTTC. Translating gives CASSLGGSNEQYF.